These T cell receptor beta chains were read from a single sample in a study of blood T cell repertoires in COVID-19. Assay: immunoSEQ multiplex PCR; the TCRdb copy retains only in-frame clones and omits some. The top ten clones hold 5.5% to 7.5% of a sample with about 180,000 clones, 70% to 85% of them seen once. Sequencing was performed on peripheral blood. The receptors come from a human donor in a cohort sampled during active COVID-19. The CDR3 runs from the conserved cysteine through the conserved F or W. The D gene is left open where the match is weak.

V	D	J	CDR3
TRBV4-2	.	TRBJ2-3	CASRGVSTDTQYF
TRBV9	.	TRBJ1-1	CASSGPDMGQNTEAFF
TRBV9	.	TRBJ1-3	CASSVLGGSPSSGNTIYF
TRBV15	TRBD2	TRBJ2-1	CATRGTSGAYNEQFF
TRBV6-5	.	TRBJ2-7	CASTRGGEQYF
TRBV2	TRBD1	TRBJ1-6	CASSRDRDNSPLHF
TRBV5-1	TRBD2	TRBJ2-7	CASNPSGGAYEQYF
TRBV5-4	TRBD1	TRBJ1-6	CASSSGQGNSPLHF
TRBV19	TRBD1	TRBJ2-3	CASRDSLTTDTQYF
TRBV9	TRBD1	TRBJ2-7	CASSEGDRGSSSVGEQYF
TRBV11-1	.	TRBJ1-1	CASSLAVDRHNTEAFF
TRBV5-1	TRBD1	TRBJ2-6	CASSLGTGVLGANVLTF
TRBV9	TRBD2	TRBJ2-7	CASSVGPSGGAYEQYF
TRBV2	TRBD2	TRBJ2-7	CASSEAERGPSYEQYF
TRBV18	.	TRBJ1-2	CASSPPPGSNYGYTF
TRBV5-1	TRBD1	TRBJ2-7	CASSLEGQGVSYEQYF
TRBV9	TRBD1	TRBJ2-7	CASGPARDRTYEQYF
TRBV18	TRBD1	TRBJ1-1	CASSPIGRKLQGASTEAFF
TRBV12-3/TRBV12-4	.	TRBJ1-2	CASSHGGARGYTF
TRBV9	.	TRBJ2-2	CASSVDRAGELFF
TRBV4-1	TRBD2	TRBJ2-7	CASSQGEDSGVDFYEQYF
TRBV11-1	.	TRBJ2-6	CASSLDVGAVANVLTF
TRBV2	TRBD1	TRBJ1-4	CASKVTGANEKLFF
TRBV2	TRBD1	TRBJ2-7	CASSLGQVDYEQYF
TRBV14	.	TRBJ2-3	CASSQGLVGTDTQYF
TRBV7-8	TRBD1	TRBJ1-5	CASSLRTGGLDQPQHF